One sample yielded the 15 T cell receptor beta chains listed below, sequenced in a study of T cell responses to AZD1222 COVID-19 vaccine. Here immunoSEQ multiplex PCR was the method, and the copy in TCRdb shows in-frame clones only, minus some. The sample lists fewer than 200,000 clones, over 80% occurring once. Here the sequenced sample was peripheral blood, taken on day 0 of AZD1222 vaccination. These receptor sequences come from an adult in good health.

As DNA, the CDR3 is TGCAGCGTTGAGGGACTAGCGGTAAAACAAGAGACCCAGTACTTC. Encoded protein: CSVEGLAVKQETQYF. The rearrangement joins TRBV29-1 to TRBJ2-5, with TRBD2 matching 11 bases. V shed 3 bases, J shed 2 bases, and the junction held 5 bases outside the gene matches. Germline lookup yields CDR1 SQVTM and CDR2 ANQGSEA. The CDR3 is 15 residues long.

The gene calls are TRBV18 and TRBJ1-2, with no clear D. CDR1 and CDR2 from the germline V gene are KGHSH and LQKENI. The CDR3 contains 14 residues. Trimming stripped 4 bases from V and 4 bases from J, with 13 bases between. CDR3 nucleotides: TGTGCCAGCTCACTGGACGGACGGACCTATGGCTACACCTTC. Translating it yields CASSLDGRTYGYTF.

This chain connects TRBV10-3 to TRBJ2-5; 11 nucleotides match TRBD2. The trim removed 4 bases at V and 4 bases at J, leaving 2 bases unmatched. CDR1 and CDR2 (germline): ENHRY, SYGVKD. The CDR3 runs to 14 residues. CDR3 nucleotide sequence: TGTGCCATCAGTGTAGCGGGAGGGCGAGAGACCCAGTACTTC. Protein sequence: CAISVAGGRETQYF.

The sample holds a few counts of this clone. The chain carries TRBV5-6 and TRBJ1-2, with no clear D. Germline V CDR1 and CDR2: SGHDT, YYEEEE. The V and J ends lost 3 bases and 6 bases respectively, with 9 bases between them. The CDR3 covers 12 residues. In nucleotides, the CDR3 is TGTGCCAGCAGCTACGGTTTTGATGGCTACACCTTC. Amino acid sequence: CASSYGFDGYTF.

Notes on this clone: No conserved phenylalanine or tryptophan is present at the end of the CDR3, so a read error is the likely explanation. The limits of the CDR3 on the DNA are not certain, so only TCRdb's listed CDR3 is given. The chain joins TRBV2 to TRBJ1-1. The CDR3 is 11 residues long, ends included. Germline V gene lookup returns CDR1 SNHLY and CDR2 FYNNEI. The CDR3 region is CASSPPGTVEI.

This chain joins TRBV9 and TRBJ2-7; D unresolved. The V gene lost 0 bases and the J gene lost 5 bases, with 0 bases spanning the gap. CDR1 and CDR2 (germline): SGDLS, YYNGEE. The CDR3 is made up of 10 amino acids. The chain's CDR3 is CASSVDEQYF. CDR3 nucleotide sequence: TGTGCCAGCAGCGTAGACGAGCAGTACTTC.

The V gene is TRBV5-4, the J gene TRBJ1-1, with TRBD1 matching over 8 bases. The trim removed 3 bases at V and 6 bases at J, leaving 7 bases unmatched. Germline V gene sequence: CDR1 SGHNT, CDR2 YYREEE (reference sequence). CDR3 length: 14 amino acids. The CDR3 DNA reads TGTGCCAGCAGCTCGGGACAGGTGAGGCCTGAAGCTTTCTTT. This codes for CASSSGQVRPEAFF.

J is TRBJ2-3 and V is TRBV4-3; 9 bases are a match to TRBD2. The germline gives CDR1 LGHNA, CDR2 YSLEER. The CDR3 is made up of 17 amino acids. J was trimmed by 1 base and V by 0 bases; bases with no gene match: 5. CDR3 sequence reads: CASSQEWSSGGTDTQYF. In DNA form, the CDR3 reads TGCGCCAGCAGCCAAGAGTGGTCTAGCGGGGGCACAGATACGCAGTATTTT.

V and J are TRBV5-5 and TRBJ2-1, with D maybe TRBD1 (5 bases). The CDR3 consists of 15 residues. V was pared by 0 bases and J by 2 bases, with 9 bases between. Looked up from germline, CDR1 is SGHKS and CDR2 is YYEKEE (reference sequence). This CDR3 is CASSLEGATYNEQFF. As DNA, the CDR3 is TGTGCCAGCAGCTTGGAAGGGGCCACCTACAATGAGCAGTTCTTC.

V is TRBV3-1 (or the pseudogene TRBV3-2) and J is TRBJ2-7, with TRBD1 identical over 9 bases. V shed 4 bases and J 4 bases; nucleotides not matched to a gene: 5. Germline V CDR1 and CDR2: LGHDT, YNNKEL (reference sequence). CDR3 length: 14 amino acids. Written as DNA, the CDR3 is TGTGCCAGCAGCCTAAGACAGGGGGATTACGAGCAGTACGTC. Translating gives CASSLRQGDYEQYV.

Concerning this clone itself: A read error may produce the germline difference seen at one junction end. This chain connects TRBV7-2 to TRBJ2-5, with a tentative D call TRBD2 (7 bases). Germline V gene data show CDR1 as SGHTA and CDR2 as FQGNSA. The CDR3 totals 13 residues. The CDR3 DNA follows: TGTGTCAGCAGCTTCGGGGGGCCAGAGACCCAGTACTTC. Translation: CVSSFGGPETQYF.

The chain carries TRBV7-9 and TRBJ1-4; D is unresolved. Trimming shortened V by 11 bases and J by 0 bases, and 13 bases separated the two germline ends. CDR3 length: 14 residues. Germline V gives CDR1 SEHNR, CDR2 FQNEAQ (reference sequence). The CDR3 nucleotides read TGTGCCGGGAGAGGGTCTGCAACTAATGAAAAACTGTTTTTT. This translates into CAGRGSATNEKLFF.

V gene TRBV5-1 combines with J gene TRBJ1-5; 12 nucleotides agree with TRBD1. Germline assignment: CDR1 SGHRS and CDR2 YFSETQ. V was pared by 4 bases and J by 9 bases, with 17 bases of the junction left unmatched. This CDR3 is built from 18 residues. The CDR3 DNA reads as TGCGCCAGCAGCCCGGGGCACGAGGGGACAGGGGGCTGGATGCCCCAGCATTTT. Translating gives CASSPGHEGTGGWMPQHF. The full variable domain, completed using reference TRBV5-1 and TRBJ1-5, is KAGVTQTPRYLIKTRGQQVTLSCSPISGHRSVSWYQQTPGQGLQFLFEYFSETQRNKGNFPGRFSGRQFSNSRSEMNVSTLELGDSALYLCASSPGHEGTGGWMPQHFGDGTRLSIL.

The chain recombines TRBV19 with TRBJ1-4; D is undetermined. CDR1 LNHDA and CDR2 SQIVND come from the germline V gene (reference sequence). The CDR3 loop spans 13 amino acids. Trimming took off 10 bases at V and 7 bases at J, with 16 bases between the two ends. CDR3 loop: CATTQSVREKLFF. In nucleotides, the CDR3 is TGTGCCACCACTCAGTCAGTGCGTGAAAAACTGTTTTTT.

V gene TRBV28 combines with J gene TRBJ1-4; TRBD1 aligns across 7 bases. CDR1 is MDHEN, CDR2 SYDVKM, per germline. The CDR3 runs 13 residues. The J segment lost 8 bases and the V segment lost 3 bases, leaving 3 bases of the junction unmatched. Here the CDR3 reads CASSFLQGEKLFF. The CDR3 bases are TGTGCCAGCAGTTTTTTACAGGGGGAAAAACTGTTTTTT.